A selection of T cell receptor beta chains follows, all from one sample in a study of cytomegalovirus exposure and HLA in healthy donors. Here immunoSEQ multiplex PCR was the method, and the copy in TCRdb shows in-frame clones only, minus some. Among 200,000 to 250,000 clones listed, over 65% were seen once. Sequencing used PBMCs. These receptors all stem from a man younger than 35 in good health and CMV-seronegative. The CDR3 runs from the conserved cysteine through the conserved F or W. A D gene is named only where the DNA matches it firmly. Not all rows give a size; the values are once, few, many and, for expanded clones, a class.

17,NA,TRBV4-1,TRBJ2-1,NA,CASSQLLQGSSYNEQFF,TGCGCCAGCAGCCAATTATTACAGGGCAGCTCCTACAATGAGCAGTTCTTC
15,once,TRBV10-3,TRBJ1-5,NA,CAISESGDSNQPQHF,TGTGCCATCAGTGAGTCAGGAGATTCCAATCAGCCCCAGCATTTT
14,few,TRBV29-1,TRBJ2-1,TRBD1,CSVEVPNSGTVGFF,TGCAGCGTTGAAGTACCCAATTCCGGGACAGTGGGGTTCTTC
14,NA,TRBV28,TRBJ2-1,NA,CASSLRQGNNEQFF,TGTGCCAGCAGTTTACGGCAGGGAAACAATGAGCAGTTCTTC
13,NA,TRBV29-1,TRBJ1-5,NA,CSSARTQNQPQHF,TGCAGCTCAGCCCGGACACAGAATCAGCCCCAGCATTTT
16,few,TRBV19,TRBJ2-1,TRBD2,CASSNKGLAGSNEQFF,TGTGCCAGTAGTAATAAAGGACTAGCGGGAAGTAATGAGCAGTTCTTC
12,NA,TRBV10-3,TRBJ1-1,NA,CAIGGRDTEAFF,TGTGCCATCGGCGGGAGGGACACTGAAGCTTTCTTT
16,NA,TRBV28,TRBJ2-1,NA,CASIRGGGGVYNEQFF,TGTGCCAGCATACGAGGGGGTGGGGGAGTGTACAATGAGCAGTTCTTC
15,once,TRBV11-1,TRBJ1-2,NA,CASSLAPGGGEGYTF,TGTGCCAGCAGCTTAGCTCCAGGAGGAGGGGAAGGCTACACCTTC
15,NA,TRBV6-5,TRBJ2-7,NA,CASSYAGQPDYEQYF,TGTGCCAGCAGTTATGCCGGACAGCCGGACTACGAGCAGTACTTC
15,NA,TRBV11-2,TRBJ1-5,NA,CASSLGQNSNQPQHF,TGTGCCAGCAGCTTAGGGCAGAATAGCAATCAGCCCCAGCATTTT
13,once,TRBV23-1,TRBJ1-2,NA,CASSRGGGYGYTF,TGCGCCAGCAGTCGGGGGGGCGGCTATGGCTACACCTTC
14,NA,TRBV28,TRBJ2-7,TRBD1,CASTIGTVPYEQYF,TGTGCCAGCACCATCGGGACAGTTCCCTACGAGCAGTACTTC
14,once,TRBV7-9,TRBJ2-5,TRBD2,CASSFQAGGETQYF,TGTGCCAGCAGCTTCCAAGCGGGAGGGGAGACCCAGTACTTC
12,few,TRBV5-4,TRBJ2-7,NA,CASSRDSYEQYF,TGTGCCAGCAGTCGCGACTCCTACGAGCAGTACTTC
12,NA,TRBV7-9,TRBJ1-4,NA,CASSFTTEKLFF,TGTGCCAGCAGCTTCACAACTGAAAAACTGTTTTTT
16,few,TRBV6-5,TRBJ2-6,TRBD1,CASSYLTGAGANVLTF,TGTGCCAGCAGTTACTTGACAGGGGCTGGGGCCAACGTCCTGACTTTC
13,NA,TRBV27,TRBJ2-5,TRBD2,CASSFTGGETQYF,TGTGCCAGCAGTTTTACGGGAGGAGAGACCCAGTACTTC
15,NA,TRBV15,TRBJ2-2,TRBD2,CATARLGTIPGELFF,TGTGCCACCGCGCGCCTGGGGACTATCCCCGGGGAGCTGTTTTTT
15,few,TRBV11-2,TRBJ2-2,NA,CASSSLRGNTGELFF,TGTGCCAGCAGCTCCCTGCGGGGGAACACCGGGGAGCTGTTTTTT
13,NA,TRBV2,TRBJ2-3,NA,CASSVSSTDTQYF,TGTGCCAGCAGTGTTTCTAGCACAGATACGCAGTATTTT
14,few,TRBV11-1,TRBJ2-7,TRBD1,CASSLSGGPYEQYF,TGTGCCAGCAGCTTATCAGGGGGCCCCTACGAGCAGTACTTC
16,NA,TRBV30,TRBJ2-2,NA,CAWTESILQGTGELFF,TGTGCCTGGACCGAGAGTATCCTTCAGGGGACCGGGGAGCTGTTTTTT